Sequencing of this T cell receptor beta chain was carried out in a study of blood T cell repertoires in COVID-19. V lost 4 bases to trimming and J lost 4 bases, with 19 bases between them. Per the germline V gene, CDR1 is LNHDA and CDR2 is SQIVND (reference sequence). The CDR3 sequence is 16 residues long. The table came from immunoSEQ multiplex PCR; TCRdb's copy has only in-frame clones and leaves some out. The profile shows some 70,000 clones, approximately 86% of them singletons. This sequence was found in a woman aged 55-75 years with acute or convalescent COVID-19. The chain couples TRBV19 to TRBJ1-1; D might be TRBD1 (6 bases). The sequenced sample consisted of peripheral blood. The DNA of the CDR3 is TGTGCCAGTAGTACGGGGACAACCTATACGGGCACTGAAGCTTTCTTT. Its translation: CASSTGTTYTGTEAFF.